Following are 32 T cell receptor beta chains from one sample sequenced in a study of blood T cell repertoires in COVID-19. The data were produced by immunoSEQ multiplex PCR, yet TCRdb's version contains in-frame clones alone and is incomplete. This table has 75,000 to 100,000 clones, around 87% appearing once. What was sequenced was peripheral blood. These receptor sequences come from a woman of 80 years or more with acute or convalescent COVID-19.

The genes are TRBV19 and TRBJ2-1; TRBD2 aligns across 9 bases. Germline CDR1 and CDR2: LNHDA and SQIVND (reference sequence). Unmatched junction bases numbered 4, after V lost 4 bases and J lost 6 bases. The CDR3 length is 14 residues. The CDR3 DNA sequence: TGTGCCAGTAGTAGGGGGACTAGCCGCAATGAGCAGTTCTTC. Protein sequence: CASSRGTSRNEQFF.

CDR3 DNA sequence: TGTGCCAGCACCCGGACAGGGGGGTCCTACGAGCAGTACTTC. Translated: CASTRTGGSYEQYF. This chain uses TRBV6-6 with TRBJ2-7; 10 positions match TRBD1. The J segment lost 1 base and the V segment lost 7 bases, leaving 4 bases of the junction unmatched. The V gene's germline CDR1 is MNHNY and CDR2 SVGAGI (reference sequence). The CDR3 spans 14 residues.

V is TRBV9 and J is TRBJ1-1; perhaps TRBD1 as D (6 bases). V gave up 6 bases and J gave up 3 bases, with 18 bases separating them. The CDR3 is 15 residues long. In germline, CDR1 is SGDLS, CDR2 YYNGEE. The CDR3 loop reads CASTPEAGDHTEAFF. CDR3 in DNA: TGTGCCAGCACCCCCGAGGCAGGGGATCACACTGAAGCTTTCTTT.

The chain has TRBV5-4 and TRBJ2-2; 7 nucleotides agree with TRBD2. CDR1 SGHNT and CDR2 YYREEE come from the germline V gene (reference sequence). The CDR3 is made up of 15 amino acids. V shed 0 bases and J 4 bases; nucleotides not matched to a gene: 3. CDR3 sequence: CASSLGGSPTGELFF. CDR3 sequence (DNA): TGTGCCAGCAGCTTGGGCGGGAGCCCCACCGGGGAGCTGTTTTTT.

The chain combines TRBV7-2 with TRBJ2-7; unclear D gene. V was cut by 4 bases and J by 0 bases, with 10 bases left in between. In germline, CDR1 is SGHTA, CDR2 FQGNSA. The CDR3 loop spans 14 amino acids. CDR3 in amino acids: CASSSYPSSYEQYF. The CDR3 DNA is TGTGCCAGCAGCTCATATCCCAGCTCCTACGAGCAGTACTTC.

This clone has a single count. V usage is TRBV18 and J usage is TRBJ1-1; 8 positions agree with TRBD1. J gave up 2 bases and V 3 bases, and 2 bases lay outside the gene matches. Germline V lookup: CDR1 KGHSH, CDR2 LQKENI. The CDR3 spans 14 residues. The CDR3 is CASSPGQANTEAFF. CDR3 nucleotide sequence: TGTGCCAGCTCACCGGGACAGGCCAACACTGAAGCTTTCTTT.

The genes are TRBV2 and TRBJ1-1; D is perhaps TRBD1 (6 bases). V was clipped by 10 bases and J by 0 bases, with 18 bases between them. Germline V CDR1 and CDR2: SNHLY, FYNNEI. This CDR3 has 15 residues. The CDR3 sequence: CATKEQGAMNTEAFF. Here the CDR3 DNA reads TGTGCCACCAAGGAACAGGGCGCGATGAACACTGAAGCTTTCTTT. Full variable domain (outside the CDR3, taken from reference TRBV2 and TRBJ1-1): EPEVTQTPSHQVTQMGQEVILRCVPISNHLYFYWYRQILGQKVEFLVSFYNNEISEKSEIFDDQFSVERPDGSNFTLKIRSTKLEDSAMYFCATKEQGAMNTEAFFGQGTRLTVV.

This clone was counted only a few times. The chain uses TRBV7-2 and TRBJ1-2; 8 bases agree with TRBD1. The V gene's germline CDR1 is SGHTA and CDR2 FQGNSA. V shed 5 bases, J shed 4 bases, and the junction held 6 bases outside the gene matches. This CDR3 is 14 amino acids long. CDR3 sequence: CASSRGTGIYGYTF. The CDR3 bases are TGTGCCAGCAGCCGTGGGACAGGAATCTATGGCTACACCTTC.

V gene TRBV5-1 combines with J gene TRBJ1-1; 7 bases line up with TRBD1. CDR3 size: 17 residues. V gave up 0 bases and J gave up 0 bases; unmatched junction bases: 8. Germline lookup yields CDR1 SGHRS and CDR2 YFSETQ. The CDR3: CASSLVIGGPMNTEAFF. CDR3 nucleotides: TGCGCCAGCAGCTTGGTCATAGGGGGCCCGATGAACACTGAAGCTTTCTTT. Drawing the rest from reference TRBV5-1 and TRBJ1-1, the complete variable domain is KAGVTQTPRYLIKTRGQQVTLSCSPISGHRSVSWYQQTPGQGLQFLFEYFSETQRNKGNFPGRFSGRQFSNSRSEMNVSTLELGDSALYLCASSLVIGGPMNTEAFFGQGTRLTVV.

The J gene is TRBJ1-1, the V gene TRBV18, with a tentative D call TRBD1 (6 bases). With 6 bases removed from V and 1 base from J, the gap between germline ends came to 24 bases. The CDR3 is 18 residues long. The germline gives CDR1 KGHSH, CDR2 LQKENI. CDR3 sequence: CASSVSRGTTRGNTEAFF. The CDR3 bases are TGTGCCAGCTCGGTTTCTAGAGGGACAACTAGGGGGAACACTGAAGCTTTCTTT.

CDR3 amino acids: CASSLKVVAGEGTQYF. For the CDR3, the DNA is TGTGCCAGCAGCTTGAAGGTGGTAGCGGGGGAGGGTACGCAGTATTTT. The genes are TRBV5-4 and TRBJ2-3; 9 bases map to TRBD2. Germline CDR1 and CDR2: SGHNT and YYREEE (reference sequence). The J segment lost 8 bases and the V segment lost 1 base, leaving 11 bases of the junction unmatched. The length of the CDR3 is 16 residues. Complete variable domain (other parts from reference TRBV5-4 and TRBJ2-3): ETGVTQSPTHLIKTRGQQVTLRCSSQSGHNTVSWYQQALGQGPQFIFQYYREEENGRGNFPPRFSGLQFPNYSSELNVNALELDDSALYLCASSLKVVAGEGTQYFGPGTRLTVL.

The chain couples TRBV3-1 (or the pseudogene TRBV3-2) to TRBJ2-1; TRBD1 agrees at 8 bases. Unmatched junction bases numbered 11, after V lost 0 bases and J lost 4 bases. The length of the CDR3 is 18 residues. Per the germline V gene, CDR1 is LGHDT and CDR2 is YNNKEL (reference sequence). Here the CDR3 DNA reads TGTGCCAGCAGCCAAGAAGGGGCAGGGGGCTTAATTTACAATGAGCAGTTCTTC. This sequence encodes CASSQEGAGGLIYNEQFF.

This chain joins TRBV7-8 and TRBJ2-1; TRBD2 matches at 9 bases. This CDR3 has 15 amino acids. Germline trimming cut 5 bases from V and 0 bases from J; bases unmatched to any gene: 2. Germline loops: CDR1 SGHVS, CDR2 FQNEAQ. CDR3 DNA: TGTGCCAGCAGCATTAGCGGGAGCTCCTACAATGAGCAGTTCTTC. This codes for CASSISGSSYNEQFF.

J is TRBJ2-2 and V is TRBV2; D gene uncertain. CDR3 size: 13 residues. Germline V CDR1 and CDR2: SNHLY, FYNNEI. Trimming cost V 6 bases and J 1 base, with 6 bases left between them. CDR3 sequence (DNA): TGTGCCAGCAGATCGGTGAACACCGGGGAGCTGTTTTTT. As protein: CASRSVNTGELFF. The full variable domain, its missing parts supplied by reference TRBV2 and TRBJ2-2, is EPEVTQTPSHQVTQMGQEVILRCVPISNHLYFYWYRQILGQKVEFLVSFYNNEISEKSEIFDDQFSVERPDGSNFTLKIRSTKLEDSAMYFCASRSVNTGELFFGEGSRLTVL.

The chain employs TRBV11-3 and TRBJ2-2; TRBD2 might be the D (5 bases). The CDR3 has 13 amino acids. Trimming removed 5 bases at V and 6 bases at J, with 10 bases between. Germline assignment: CDR1 SGHNT and CDR2 YENEEA. For the CDR3, the DNA is TGTGCCAGCAGCCTCAGCGGCGCCGGGGAGCTGTTTTTT. It encodes CASSLSGAGELFF.

V and J are TRBV7-9 and TRBJ1-1, with a weak D call TRBD1 (5 bases). This CDR3 has 17 amino acids. The germline gives CDR1 SEHNR, CDR2 FQNEAQ (reference sequence). The germline V and J ends were trimmed by 3 bases and 3 bases, with 20 bases remaining between them. The CDR3 bases are TGTGCCAGCAGCTTGCGGGGTCAGGGCCCAGGAGACACTGAAGCTTTCTTT. Protein product: CASSLRGQGPGDTEAFF.

This clone was recorded once. This chain uses TRBV30 with TRBJ1-4, with 9 nucleotides matching TRBD1. Germline trimming cut 3 bases from V and 3 bases from J; bases unmatched to any gene: 5. Germline lookup yields CDR1 GTSNPN and CDR2 SVGIG (reference sequence). This CDR3 region has 15 residues. The CDR3 DNA reads as TGTGCCTGGAGGTTACAGGGGGCGGCTAATGAAAAACTGTTTTTT. It is translated as CAWRLQGAANEKLFF.

The rearrangement joins TRBV6-5 to TRBJ1-2; 7 bases are a match to TRBD1. This CDR3 is 12 amino acids long. V trimming: 2 bases; J trimming: 8 bases; junction bases outside the gene matches: 2. The germline gives CDR1 MNHEY, CDR2 SVGAGI. CDR3 sequence: CASSYRGQGYTF. CDR3 nucleotides: TGTGCCAGCAGTTACAGGGGGCAAGGCTACACCTTC.

J is TRBJ2-5 and V is TRBV30, with D possibly matching TRBD2 (7 bases). The germline CDR1 and CDR2 sequences are GTSNPN and SVGIG (reference sequence). V shed 0 bases and J shed 5 bases, with 16 bases lying between them. This CDR3 has 15 amino acids. CDR3 DNA: TGTGCCTGGAGTGTACGAGGGGGGGTGGAGGAGACCCAGTACTTC. It encodes CAWSVRGGVEETQYF.

The chain uses TRBV5-1 and TRBJ1-6; D unclear. The V end was cut by 4 bases, the J end by 10 bases, with 15 bases between. This CDR3 has 14 residues. CDR1 SGHRS and CDR2 YFSETQ come from the germline V gene. The CDR3 sequence is CASSKGDEGSPLHF. DNA for the CDR3: TGCGCCAGCAGCAAGGGTGATGAGGGCTCACCCCTCCACTTT.

The chain employs TRBV30 and TRBJ2-3; 14 bases line up with TRBD2. Germline CDR1 and CDR2: GTSNPN and SVGIG (reference sequence). CDR3 size: 18 residues. J lost 3 bases, V lost 0 bases, and 8 bases had no gene match. The CDR3 protein is CAWSVRGTSGSPTDTQYF. For the CDR3, the DNA is TGTGCCTGGAGTGTACGAGGGACTAGCGGGAGCCCAACAGATACGCAGTATTTT.

The gene calls are TRBV18 and TRBJ2-1, with a tentative D call TRBD1 (6 bases). This CDR3 has 13 residues. Germline-derived CDR1 and CDR2 are KGHSH and LQKENI. Trimming took off 2 bases at V and 8 bases at J, with 10 bases between the two ends. The CDR3 DNA follows: TGTGCCAGCTCACCAAATCCAGGGGATGAGCAGTTCTTC. Translated: CASSPNPGDEQFF.

The chain links TRBV6-5 to TRBJ2-7; no firm D call. Trimming shortened V by 6 bases and J by 0 bases, and 15 bases separated the two germline ends. Germline CDR1 is MNHEY and CDR2 is SVGAGI. The CDR3 has 15 amino acids. CDR3 amino acids: CASRFTITSSYEQYF. In DNA form, the CDR3 reads TGTGCCAGCAGATTTACTATCACAAGCTCCTACGAGCAGTACTTC.

This sequence joins TRBV14 and TRBJ1-1; D remains ambiguous. Germline CDR1 is SGHDN and CDR2 is FVKESK. V gave up 0 bases and J gave up 4 bases, with 12 bases separating them. The CDR3 length is 15 residues. The CDR3 DNA follows: TGTGCCAGCAGCCAAGATCTTTTTGGTAGCACTGAAGCTTTCTTT. Translated: CASSQDLFGSTEAFF.

The genes are TRBV5-1 and TRBJ2-5; 10 bases line up with TRBD1. The J segment lost 2 bases and the V segment lost 0 bases, leaving 1 base of the junction unmatched. Germline CDR1 reads SGHRS; CDR2 reads YFSETQ. This CDR3 contains 15 residues. CDR3 coding DNA: TGCGCCAGCAGCTTGGGGGACAGGGGTCAAGAGACCCAGTACTTC. Translating it yields CASSLGDRGQETQYF.

The chain employs TRBV5-4 and TRBJ1-3, with 8 bases fitting TRBD1. CDR1 and CDR2 (germline): SGHNT, YYREEE (reference sequence). The CDR3 length is 15 residues. V lost 4 bases and J lost 6; bases outside the gene matches: 9. The CDR3 DNA reads as TGTGCCAGCAGCCTCCCGACTCAGGGGGCAAACACCATATATTTT. Its protein is CASSLPTQGANTIYF.

V is TRBV2 and J is TRBJ2-7; D might be TRBD1 (6 bases). V was shortened by 3 bases and J by 1 base, with 10 bases between the two germline ends. The germline CDR1 and CDR2 sequences are SNHLY and FYNNEI. This CDR3 contains 14 residues. The chain's CDR3 is CASSETGYSYEQYF. The CDR3 nucleotides read TGTGCCAGCAGTGAGACAGGCTATTCCTACGAGCAGTACTTC.

The J gene is TRBJ2-1, the V gene TRBV24-1, with 9 bases that match TRBD1. The germline gives CDR1 KGHDR, CDR2 SFDVKD. The CDR3 runs 17 residues. Trimming at V came to 3 bases and at J to 6 bases, leaving 11 bases not matched to a gene. This chain's CDR3 is CATSDSSQGANRNEQFF. CDR3 DNA: TGTGCCACCAGTGATAGCTCACAGGGGGCTAATCGCAATGAGCAGTTCTTC.

The chain joins TRBV18 to TRBJ2-2, with a weak D call TRBD1 (5 bases). This CDR3 comprises 13 residues. V lost 3 bases and J 5 bases, leaving 7 bases between the germline ends. Looked up from germline, CDR1 is KGHSH and CDR2 is LQKENI. The CDR3 nucleotides are TGTGCCAGCTCACCGACAGTAACCGGGGAGCTGTTTTTT. Protein: CASSPTVTGELFF.

V usage is TRBV6-6 and J usage is TRBJ1-4; 7 bases line up with TRBD1. CDR1 and CDR2 (germline): MNHNY, SVGAGI (reference sequence). The CDR3 is 14 residues long. J lost 3 bases, V lost 5 bases, and 3 bases had no gene match. The CDR3 protein is CASSRQGSNEKLFF. The CDR3 bases are TGTGCCAGCAGTCGACAGGGTTCTAATGAAAAACTGTTTTTT.

The chain uses TRBV2 and TRBJ2-2, with unresolved D. The V end was cut by 6 bases, the J end by 2 bases, with 7 bases between. CDR1 SNHLY and CDR2 FYNNEI come from the germline V gene. The CDR3 loop spans 13 amino acids. The CDR3 region is CASRTSNTGELFF. The DNA for the CDR3 is TGTGCCAGCAGAACCAGTAACACCGGGGAGCTGTTTTTT.

The V and J genes are TRBV3-1 (or the pseudogene TRBV3-2) and TRBJ1-2; D might be TRBD1 (5 bases). This CDR3 has 14 residues. Per germline, CDR1 LGHDT and CDR2 YNNKEL (reference sequence). The V gene lost 4 bases and the J gene lost 9 bases, with 18 bases spanning the gap. CDR3 sequence: CASSREGKSSSYTF. The CDR3 DNA is TGTGCCAGCAGCCGGGAGGGGAAGTCTTCGAGCTACACCTTC.